Included here is one T cell receptor (beta chain) sequence, with context. The sample holds a few counts of this clonotype. It lacks a known antigen. No qualities accompany the bases; no much larger clone lies one base away. The treatment or condition label for this specimen denotes: live attenuated yellow fever vaccine strain. At each blood-draw timepoint, two biological replicates of bulk PBMCs were collected. PBMCs were isolated from peripheral blood using a standard Ficoll-Paque protocol. TriZol was used to extract RNA from bulk PBMCs, from CD4 and CD8 fractions, and from dextramer-positive and dextramer-negative fractions. The entry originates in a study of T cells after yellow fever vaccination (dated by TCRdb to the late 2010s). Notes on the research overall: The SMART-Seq v4 Ultra Low Input RNA kit was used to prepare libraries from fractions with low cell numbers. To track T-cell clones before and after primary and booster YFV17D yellow fever vaccination, bulk TCR alpha and beta repertoires were sequenced longitudinally. Two healthy male donors made up the cohort, one aged 18 to 29 years and the other aged 30 to 40 years. Blood was collected at multiple timepoints before and after primary and secondary immunization, and bulk PBMC replicates and cell subsets were isolated. General conclusions and limits of the study: A small fraction of clonotypes showed up in both the CD4 and CD8 compartments, probably as a result of convergent recombination. Most clones expanded after primary vaccination were re-detected after the booster (96% of CD4 and 80% to 90% of CD8), suggesting broad memory maintenance. Because only a couple of donors were included in the study, the extent to which the findings can be generalized is limited. Compared with the primary T-cell response, the secondary T-cell response was faster but weaker, reaching its peak on day 5 rather than on day 15. Computational filtering was needed because FACS-sorted repertoires could contain abundant contaminating clonotypes from the bulk population.

TCR cDNA was synthesized by 5'RACE template switching, which introduced a universal primer site and unique molecular identifiers. cDNA synthesis was primed from both the TCR alpha and TCR beta constant segments. Library amplification used two PCR steps, and the second PCR step added sample barcodes and sequencing adapters. Sequencing of the libraries was done on either Illumina HiSeq 2500 (2x100 bp) or NovaSeq (2x150 bp). As for the authors' bioinformatics: Reads were demultiplexed and collapsed into UMI consensus sequences with MIGEC, and V(D)J alignment was performed with MiXCR. Vaccine-responding clonotypes were defined with edgeR using replicate PBMC samples, requiring FDR below 0.01 and a log2 fold change above 5 up to day 15. Each bulk clonotype received a CD4 or CD8 identity based on whether the sequenced CD4 or CD8 repertoire contained that clonotype at higher abundance. Using fastp at Q25 and MiXCR, TCRdb reprocessed the public reads and kept productive beta chains. Identical CDR3 proteins give one entry, which carries the most common genes and DNA. In this record, the V and J calls reflect TCRdb's handling and not the investigators' own analysis. For this sample there are 450,000 to 550,000 distinct CDR3 sequences; 21% appear just once. About 16% of the sample lies in the top ten.

This receptor was taken from a man aged 18 to 35 who received the YFV17D yellow fever vaccine. The starting material was PBMCs, obtained about 21 days after the first yellow fever vaccination.

The DNA sequence is given as TGTGCCAGCAGCTTAGCGGCAAGCGGGGGGGCCACTGAGCAGTTCTTC. Translated, this is CASSLAASGGATEQFF. The V gene is TRBV7-2 and the J gene is TRBJ2-1, with TRBD2 matching 10 junction bases. The CDR3 starts with the cysteine, ends with the phenylalanine, and has 16 residues. Solely the CDR3 DNA is kept, with 48 bases framed from the first base. Germline trimming amounts to 0 bases on V and 9 bases on J, with 8 as the count of junction bases outside the gene matches. For CDR1 and CDR2, the germline V gene lists SGHTA and FQGNSA.